This T cell receptor beta chain was identified in a study of radiotherapy plus CTLA-4 blockade in lung cancer. General observations from the study: Expansion of tumor-derived TCR clones was observed in blood after radiotherapy plus ipilimumab.

Here immunoSEQ multiplex PCR was the method, and the copy in TCRdb shows in-frame clones only, minus some. The sample contains roughly 59,000 clones, about 72% of which appear only once. This clone was seen once. Its antigen is not identified. The source is a human donor with non-small cell lung cancer whose response to radiotherapy plus ipilimumab could not be evaluated. Here the sequenced sample was peripheral blood, taken from a patient treated with radiotherapy plus ipilimumab.

CDR3 loop: CATSRDPGQGREQYF. The CDR3 DNA reads TGTGCCACCAGCAGAGATCCGGGACAGGGACGCGAGCAGTACTTC. This chain links TRBV15 with TRBJ2-7; 9 bases line up with TRBD1. CDR1 and CDR2 (germline): LNHNV, YYDKDF (reference sequence). The CDR3 runs 15 residues. The junction had 6 bases not matched to a gene; V was cut back by 0 bases and J by 6 bases.